Here is one T cell receptor beta chain with its context. Its antigen is undetermined. Treatment given: oral pan-JAK inhibitor, 5-10 mg twice daily. CDR3 length equals 15 residues. Germline CDR1 is MNHEY and CDR2 is SVGAGI. With 4 bases removed from V and 5 bases from J, the gap between germline ends came to 14 bases. These data are taken from a study of CD8+ T cells in alopecia areata. For the study at large: It was oral tofacitinib, at 5 to 10 mg twice daily, that treated patients received. Points from the study as a whole: Patients shared TCRs less clearly than mice did, possibly owing to HLA. Numerous clones, expanded in lesions, remained in scalp and blood during tofacitinib.

RNA was extracted and reverse transcribed into cDNA as the sequencing template. TCRdb keeps only in-frame clones here, not all; method: immunoSEQ multiplex PCR. The sample comprises nearly 200,000 clones, roughly 50% of which are singletons, and 5.5% rests with the top ten. This receptor was identified in a human donor with alopecia areata. The chain combines TRBV6-5 with TRBJ1-4; D remains unclear. Sample: CD4+ T cells sorted from blood, taken at week 24, from a patient treated with tofacitinib. The CDR3: CASSSRTGNNEKLFF. For the CDR3, the DNA is TGTGCCAGCAGTTCCCGGACGGGAAACAATGAAAAACTGTTTTTT.